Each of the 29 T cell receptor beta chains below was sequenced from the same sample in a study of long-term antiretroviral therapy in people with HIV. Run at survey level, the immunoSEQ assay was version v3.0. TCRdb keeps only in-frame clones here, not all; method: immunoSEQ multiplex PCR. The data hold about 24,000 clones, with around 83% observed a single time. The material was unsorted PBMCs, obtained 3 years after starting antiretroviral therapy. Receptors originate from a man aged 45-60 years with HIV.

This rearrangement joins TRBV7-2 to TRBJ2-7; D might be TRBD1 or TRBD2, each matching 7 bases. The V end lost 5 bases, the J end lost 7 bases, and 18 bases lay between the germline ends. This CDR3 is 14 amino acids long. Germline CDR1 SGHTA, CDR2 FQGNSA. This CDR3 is CASSPQGGGGEQYF. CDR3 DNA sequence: TGTGCCAGCAGCCCACAGGGAGGGGGCGGAGAGCAGTACTTC.

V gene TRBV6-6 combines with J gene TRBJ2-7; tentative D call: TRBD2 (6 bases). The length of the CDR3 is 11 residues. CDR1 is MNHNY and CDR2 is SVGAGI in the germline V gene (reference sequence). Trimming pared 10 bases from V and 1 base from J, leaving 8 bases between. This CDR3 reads CATAGSYEQYF. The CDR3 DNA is TGTGCCACCGCGGGGTCCTACGAGCAGTACTTC.

Here the CDR3 DNA reads TGCGCCAGCAGCCAAAGCTTGTCCCCCGGGGAGCTGTTTTTT. Protein product: CASSQSLSPGELFF. The chain has TRBV4-3 and TRBJ2-2; D is unclear. V was cut by 2 bases and J by 6 bases, with 10 bases left in between. Germline assignment: CDR1 LGHNA and CDR2 YSLEER. This CDR3 has 14 amino acids.

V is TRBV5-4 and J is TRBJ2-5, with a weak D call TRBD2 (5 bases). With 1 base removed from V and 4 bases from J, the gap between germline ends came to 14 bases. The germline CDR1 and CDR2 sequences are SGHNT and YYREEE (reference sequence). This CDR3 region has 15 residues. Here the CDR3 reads CASSLYLGEGETQYF. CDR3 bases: TGTGCCAGCAGCTTGTACTTGGGAGAGGGAGAGACCCAGTACTTC.

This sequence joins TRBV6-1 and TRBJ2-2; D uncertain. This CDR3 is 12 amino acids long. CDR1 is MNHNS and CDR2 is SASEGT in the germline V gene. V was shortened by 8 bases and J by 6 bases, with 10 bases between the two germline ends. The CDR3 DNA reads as TGTGCCAGCGGTTTCGGCCCCGGGGAGCTGTTTTTT. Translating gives CASGFGPGELFF.

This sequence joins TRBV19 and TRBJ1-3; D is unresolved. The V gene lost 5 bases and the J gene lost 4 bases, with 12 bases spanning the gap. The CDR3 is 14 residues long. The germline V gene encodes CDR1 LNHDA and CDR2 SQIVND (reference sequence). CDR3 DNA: TGTGCCAGTAGTTCGAGCGCGTGGGGAAACACCATATATTTT. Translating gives CASSSSAWGNTIYF.

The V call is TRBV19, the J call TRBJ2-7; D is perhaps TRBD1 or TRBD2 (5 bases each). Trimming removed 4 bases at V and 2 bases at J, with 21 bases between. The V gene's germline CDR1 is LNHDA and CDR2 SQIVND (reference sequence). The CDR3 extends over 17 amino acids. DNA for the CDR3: TGTGCCAGTAGTAAAAGAGGGGTACGGGACGGCCCCTACGAGCAGTACTTC. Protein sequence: CASSKRGVRDGPYEQYF. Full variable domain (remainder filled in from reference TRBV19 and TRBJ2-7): DGGITQSPKYLFRKEGQNVTLSCEQNLNHDAMYWYRQDPGQGLRLIYYSQIVNDFQKGDIAEGYSVSREKKESFPLTVTSAQKNPTAFYLCASSKRGVRDGPYEQYFGPGTRLTVT.

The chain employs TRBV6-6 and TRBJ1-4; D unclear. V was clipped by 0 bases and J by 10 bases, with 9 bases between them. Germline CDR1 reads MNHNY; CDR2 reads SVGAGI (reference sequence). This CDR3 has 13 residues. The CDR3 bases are TGTGCCAGCAGTTACTCACGTTCGGGAAAACTGTTTTTT. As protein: CASSYSRSGKLFF.

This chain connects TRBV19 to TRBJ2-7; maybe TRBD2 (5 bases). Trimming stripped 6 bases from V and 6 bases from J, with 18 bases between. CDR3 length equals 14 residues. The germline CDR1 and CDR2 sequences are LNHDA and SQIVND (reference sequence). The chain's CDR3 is CASSSNRRRSEQYF. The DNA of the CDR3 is TGTGCCAGTAGCAGTAATCGGAGGCGCAGCGAGCAGTACTTC.

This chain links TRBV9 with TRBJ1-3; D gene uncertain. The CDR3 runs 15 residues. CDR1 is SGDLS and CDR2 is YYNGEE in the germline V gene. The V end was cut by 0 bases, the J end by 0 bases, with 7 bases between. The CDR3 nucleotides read TGTGCCAGCAGCGTAGATGCATACTCTGGAAACACCATATATTTT. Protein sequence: CASSVDAYSGNTIYF.

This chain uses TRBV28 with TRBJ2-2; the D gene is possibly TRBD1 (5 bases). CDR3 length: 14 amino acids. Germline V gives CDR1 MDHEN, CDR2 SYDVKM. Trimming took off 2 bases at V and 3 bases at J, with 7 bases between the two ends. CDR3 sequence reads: CASSLVGDTGELFF. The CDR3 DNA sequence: TGTGCCAGCAGTTTAGTAGGGGACACCGGGGAGCTGTTTTTT. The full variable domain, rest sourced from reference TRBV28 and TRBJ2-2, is DVKVTQSSRYLVKRTGEKVFLECVQDMDHENMFWYRQDPGLGLRLIYFSYDVKMKEKGDIPEGYSVSREKKERFSLILESASTNQTSMYLCASSLVGDTGELFFGEGSRLTVL.

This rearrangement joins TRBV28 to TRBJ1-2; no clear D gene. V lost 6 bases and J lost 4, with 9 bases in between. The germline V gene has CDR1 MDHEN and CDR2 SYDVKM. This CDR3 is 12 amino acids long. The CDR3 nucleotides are TGTGCCAGCAGCGTTAGAGTCTATGGCTACACCTTC. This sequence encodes CASSVRVYGYTF.

CDR3 nucleotides: TGTGCCAGCTCACCAGGGCGGAGCTCTGGAAACACCATATATTTT. It translates to CASSPGRSSGNTIYF. The gene calls are TRBV18 and TRBJ1-3; D call uncertain. CDR3 length: 15 residues. Germline CDR1 reads KGHSH; CDR2 reads LQKENI. Trimming cost V 2 bases and J 0 bases, with 8 bases left between them.

The DNA of the CDR3 is TGCGCCAGCAGCTTGGGGACCGCGGAGACCCAGTACTTC. Translation: CASSLGTAETQYF. This chain connects TRBV5-1 to TRBJ2-5; no clear D gene. Between the trimmed V and J ends, which lost 0 bases and 5 bases, there was a span of 8 bases. Per germline, CDR1 SGHRS and CDR2 YFSETQ. This CDR3 region has 13 residues.

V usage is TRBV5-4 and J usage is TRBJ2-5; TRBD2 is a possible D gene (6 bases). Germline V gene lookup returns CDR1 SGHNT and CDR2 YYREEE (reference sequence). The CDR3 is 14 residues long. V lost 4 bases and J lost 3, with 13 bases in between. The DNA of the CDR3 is TGTGCCAGCAGCGCCGGGGGTACAGAAGAGACCCAGTACTTC. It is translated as CASSAGGTEETQYF.

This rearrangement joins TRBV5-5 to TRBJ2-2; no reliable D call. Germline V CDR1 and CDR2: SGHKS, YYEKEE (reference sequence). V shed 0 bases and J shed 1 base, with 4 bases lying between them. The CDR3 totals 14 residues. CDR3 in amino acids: CASSLDLNTGELFF. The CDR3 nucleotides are TGTGCCAGCAGCTTGGACCTGAACACCGGGGAGCTGTTTTTT.

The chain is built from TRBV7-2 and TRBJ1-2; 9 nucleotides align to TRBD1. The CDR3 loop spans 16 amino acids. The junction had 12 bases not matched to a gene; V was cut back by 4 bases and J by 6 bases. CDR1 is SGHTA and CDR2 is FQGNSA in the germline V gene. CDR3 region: CASSSIRTGEKDGYTF. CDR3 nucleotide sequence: TGTGCCAGCAGCTCTATCAGGACAGGGGAGAAGGATGGCTACACCTTC.

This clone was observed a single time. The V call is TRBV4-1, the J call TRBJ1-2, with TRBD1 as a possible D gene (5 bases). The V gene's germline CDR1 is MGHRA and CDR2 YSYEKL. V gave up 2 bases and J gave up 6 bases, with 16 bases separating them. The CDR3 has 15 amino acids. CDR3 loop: CASSQNRDLKNGYTF. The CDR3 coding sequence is TGCGCCAGCAGCCAAAACCGGGACCTCAAGAATGGCTACACCTTC.

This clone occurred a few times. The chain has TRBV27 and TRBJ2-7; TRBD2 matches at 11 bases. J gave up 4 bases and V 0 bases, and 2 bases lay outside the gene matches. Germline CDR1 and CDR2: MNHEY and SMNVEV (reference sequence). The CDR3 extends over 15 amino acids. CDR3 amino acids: CASSLSTSGTYEQYF. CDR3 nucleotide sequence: TGTGCCAGCAGTTTATCGACTAGCGGGACTTACGAGCAGTACTTC.

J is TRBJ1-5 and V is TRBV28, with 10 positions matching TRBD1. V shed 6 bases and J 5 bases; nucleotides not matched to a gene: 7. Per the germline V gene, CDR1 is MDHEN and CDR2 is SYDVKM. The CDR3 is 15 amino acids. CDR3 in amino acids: CASSPTGGGHQPQHF. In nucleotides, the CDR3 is TGTGCCAGCAGCCCGACAGGGGGCGGGCATCAGCCCCAGCATTTT. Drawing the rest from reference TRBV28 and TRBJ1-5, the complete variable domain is DVKVTQSSRYLVKRTGEKVFLECVQDMDHENMFWYRQDPGLGLRLIYFSYDVKMKEKGDIPEGYSVSREKKERFSLILESASTNQTSMYLCASSPTGGGHQPQHFGDGTRLSIL.

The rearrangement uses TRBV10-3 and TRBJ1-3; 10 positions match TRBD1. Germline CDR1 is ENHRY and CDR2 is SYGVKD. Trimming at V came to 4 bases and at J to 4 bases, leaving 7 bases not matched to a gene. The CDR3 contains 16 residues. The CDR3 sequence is CAISADRGRAGNTIYF. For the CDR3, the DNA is TGTGCCATCAGTGCTGACAGGGGGCGGGCCGGAAACACCATATATTTT.

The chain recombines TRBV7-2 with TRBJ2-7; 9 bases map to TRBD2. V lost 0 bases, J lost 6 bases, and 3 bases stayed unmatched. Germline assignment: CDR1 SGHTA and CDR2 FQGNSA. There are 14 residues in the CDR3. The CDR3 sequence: CASSLAASGTEQYF. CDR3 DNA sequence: TGTGCCAGCAGCTTAGCCGCTAGCGGGACCGAGCAGTACTTC.

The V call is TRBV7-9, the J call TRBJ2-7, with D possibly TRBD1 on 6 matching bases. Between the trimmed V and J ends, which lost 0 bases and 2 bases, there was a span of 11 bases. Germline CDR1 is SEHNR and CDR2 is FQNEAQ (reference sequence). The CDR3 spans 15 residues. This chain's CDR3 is CASSLAGARAYEQYF. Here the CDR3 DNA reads TGTGCCAGCAGCTTAGCGGGGGCCAGGGCCTACGAGCAGTACTTC.

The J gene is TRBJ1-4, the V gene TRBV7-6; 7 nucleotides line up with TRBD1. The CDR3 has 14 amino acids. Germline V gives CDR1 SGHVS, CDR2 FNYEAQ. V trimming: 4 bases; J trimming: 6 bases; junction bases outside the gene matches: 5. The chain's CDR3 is CASSWEQGDEKLFF. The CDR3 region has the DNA TGTGCCAGCAGCTGGGAGCAGGGGGATGAAAAACTGTTTTTT. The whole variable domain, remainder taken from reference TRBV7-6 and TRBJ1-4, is GAGVSQSPRYKVTKRGQDVALRCDPISGHVSLYWYRQALGQGPEFLTYFNYEAQQDKSGLPNDRFSAERPEGSISTLTIQRTEQRDSAMYRCASSWEQGDEKLFFGSGTQLSVL.

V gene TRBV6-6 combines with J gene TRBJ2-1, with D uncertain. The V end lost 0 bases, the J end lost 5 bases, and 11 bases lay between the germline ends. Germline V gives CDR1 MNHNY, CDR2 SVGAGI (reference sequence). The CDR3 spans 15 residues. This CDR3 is CASSYSGRSDNEQFF. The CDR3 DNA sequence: TGTGCCAGCAGTTACTCCGGAAGGAGCGACAATGAGCAGTTCTTC.

CDR3: CASSLNRGEQYF. In nucleotides, the CDR3 is TGTGCCAGCAGTTTAAACAGGGGCGAGCAGTACTTC. The chain has TRBV27 and TRBJ2-7, with 7 bases lining up with TRBD1. The CDR3 length is 12 residues. CDR1 MNHEY and CDR2 SMNVEV come from the germline V gene (reference sequence). Trimming cost V 2 bases and J 6 bases; bases outside gene matches: 1.

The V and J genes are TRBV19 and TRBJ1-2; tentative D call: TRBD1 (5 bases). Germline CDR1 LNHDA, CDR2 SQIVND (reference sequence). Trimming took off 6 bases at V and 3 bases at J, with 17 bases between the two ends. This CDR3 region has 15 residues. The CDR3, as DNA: TGTGCCAGTAGGCCCGGGACTGGGGCCGACTATGGCTACACCTTC. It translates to CASRPGTGADYGYTF.

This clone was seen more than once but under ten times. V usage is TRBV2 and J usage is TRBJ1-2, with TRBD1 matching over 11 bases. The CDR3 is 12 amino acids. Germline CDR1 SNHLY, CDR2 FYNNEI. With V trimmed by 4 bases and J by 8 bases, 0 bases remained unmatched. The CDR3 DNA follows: TGTGCCAGCAGTGGGGACAGGGGGGGCTACACCTTC. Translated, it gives CASSGDRGGYTF.

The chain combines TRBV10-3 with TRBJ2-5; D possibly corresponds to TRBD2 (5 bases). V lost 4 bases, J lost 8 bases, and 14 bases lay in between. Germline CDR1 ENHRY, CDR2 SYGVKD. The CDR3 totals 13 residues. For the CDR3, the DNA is TGTGCCATCAGTGTTGAACTAGTTAACACCCAGTACTTC. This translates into CAISVELVNTQYF.